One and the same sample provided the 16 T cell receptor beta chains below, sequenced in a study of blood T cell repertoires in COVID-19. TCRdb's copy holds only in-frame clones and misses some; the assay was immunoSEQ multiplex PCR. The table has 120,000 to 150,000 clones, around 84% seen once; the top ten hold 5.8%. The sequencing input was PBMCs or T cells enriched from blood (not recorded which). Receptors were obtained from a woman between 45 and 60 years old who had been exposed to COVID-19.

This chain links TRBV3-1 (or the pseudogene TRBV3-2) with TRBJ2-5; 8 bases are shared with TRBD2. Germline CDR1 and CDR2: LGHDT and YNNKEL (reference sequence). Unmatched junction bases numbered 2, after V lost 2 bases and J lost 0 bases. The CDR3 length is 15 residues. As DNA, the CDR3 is TGTGCCAGCAGCCAATTAGCGGGGTACCAAGAGACCCAGTACTTC. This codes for CASSQLAGYQETQYF.

This CDR3 is CASSSGTGNTIYF. The CDR3 nucleotides are TGTGCCAGCAGCTCAGGGACAGGAAACACCATATATTTT. The chain carries TRBV7-3 and TRBJ1-3; tentatively, D is TRBD1 (6 bases). In germline, CDR1 is SGHTA, CDR2 FQGTGA. The V and J ends lost 4 bases and 4 bases respectively, with 8 bases between them. This CDR3 comprises 13 residues.

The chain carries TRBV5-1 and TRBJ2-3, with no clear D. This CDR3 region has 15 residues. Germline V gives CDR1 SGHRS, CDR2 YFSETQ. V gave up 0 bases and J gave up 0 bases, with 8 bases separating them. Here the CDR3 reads CASSLESGSTDTQYF. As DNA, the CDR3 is TGCGCCAGCAGCTTGGAGTCAGGTAGCACAGATACGCAGTATTTT.

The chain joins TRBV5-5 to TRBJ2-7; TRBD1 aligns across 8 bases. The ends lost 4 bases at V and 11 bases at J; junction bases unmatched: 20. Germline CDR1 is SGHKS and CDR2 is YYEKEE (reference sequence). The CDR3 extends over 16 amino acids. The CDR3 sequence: CASSPSPGQALRGEYF. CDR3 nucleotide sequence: TGTGCCAGCAGCCCGTCACCGGGACAGGCCCTTAGGGGGGAGTACTTC.

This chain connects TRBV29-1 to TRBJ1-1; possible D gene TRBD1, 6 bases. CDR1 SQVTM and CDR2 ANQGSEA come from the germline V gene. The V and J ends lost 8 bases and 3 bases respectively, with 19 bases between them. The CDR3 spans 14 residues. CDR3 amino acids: CSSGRGAQDTEAFF. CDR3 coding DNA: TGCAGCTCTGGGCGGGGGGCCCAAGACACTGAAGCTTTCTTT.

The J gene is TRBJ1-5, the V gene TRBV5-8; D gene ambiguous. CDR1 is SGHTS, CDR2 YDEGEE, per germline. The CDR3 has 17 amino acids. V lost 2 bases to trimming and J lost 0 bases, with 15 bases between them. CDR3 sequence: CASSFRLRMLSNQPQHF. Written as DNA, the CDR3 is TGTGCCAGCAGCTTCAGACTTAGGATGCTTAGCAATCAGCCCCAGCATTTT.

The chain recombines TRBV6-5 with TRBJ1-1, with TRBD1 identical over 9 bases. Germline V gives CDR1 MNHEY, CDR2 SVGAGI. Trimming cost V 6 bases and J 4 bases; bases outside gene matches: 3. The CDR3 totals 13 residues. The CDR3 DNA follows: TGTGCCAGCAGAATGACAGGGGGCACTGAAGCTTTCTTT. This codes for CASRMTGGTEAFF.

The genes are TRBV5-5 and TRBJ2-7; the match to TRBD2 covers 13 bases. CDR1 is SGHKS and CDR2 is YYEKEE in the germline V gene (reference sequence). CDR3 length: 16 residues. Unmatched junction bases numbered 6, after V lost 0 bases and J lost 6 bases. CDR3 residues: CASSLELAGGRFEQYF. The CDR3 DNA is TGTGCCAGCAGCTTGGAACTAGCGGGGGGGCGGTTCGAGCAGTACTTC.

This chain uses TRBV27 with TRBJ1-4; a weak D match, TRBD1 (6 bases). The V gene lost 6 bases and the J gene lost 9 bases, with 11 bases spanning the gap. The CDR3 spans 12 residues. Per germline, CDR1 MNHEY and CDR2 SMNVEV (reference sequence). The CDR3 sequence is CASSSGGQKLFF. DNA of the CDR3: TGTGCCAGCAGCTCCGGGGGGCAAAAACTGTTTTTT.

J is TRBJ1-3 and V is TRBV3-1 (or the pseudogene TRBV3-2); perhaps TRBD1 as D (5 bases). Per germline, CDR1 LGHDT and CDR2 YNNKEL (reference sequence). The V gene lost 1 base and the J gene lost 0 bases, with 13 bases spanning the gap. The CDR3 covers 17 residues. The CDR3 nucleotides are TGTGCCAGCAGCCAAGTGGTGGGGGACTACTCTGGAAACACCATATATTTT. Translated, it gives CASSQVVGDYSGNTIYF.

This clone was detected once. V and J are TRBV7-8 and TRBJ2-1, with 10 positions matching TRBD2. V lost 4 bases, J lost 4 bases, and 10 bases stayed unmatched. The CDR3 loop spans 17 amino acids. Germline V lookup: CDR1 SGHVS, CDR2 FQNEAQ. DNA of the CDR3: TGTGCCAGCAGCTATATAGTTAGCGGGGGGCTATACAATGAGCAGTTCTTC. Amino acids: CASSYIVSGGLYNEQFF.

In nucleotides, the CDR3 is TGTGCCAGCAGTTTGAGCGGAAACACCATATATTTT. Translation gives CASSLSGNTIYF. This chain uses TRBV28 with TRBJ1-3; D unclear. The CDR3 loop spans 12 amino acids. V was clipped by 3 bases and J by 4 bases, with 4 bases between them. Germline assignment: CDR1 MDHEN and CDR2 SYDVKM.

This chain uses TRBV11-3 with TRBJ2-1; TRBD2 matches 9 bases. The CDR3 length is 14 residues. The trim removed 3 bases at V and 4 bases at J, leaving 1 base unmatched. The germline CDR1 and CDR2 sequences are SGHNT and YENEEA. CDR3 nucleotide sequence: TGTGCCAGCAGCTTTAGCGGGAGTTACAATGAGCAGTTCTTC. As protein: CASSFSGSYNEQFF.

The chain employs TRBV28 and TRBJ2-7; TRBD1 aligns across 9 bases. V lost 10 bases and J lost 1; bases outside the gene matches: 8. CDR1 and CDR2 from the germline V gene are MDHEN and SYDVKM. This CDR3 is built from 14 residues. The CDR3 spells CATLRDRASYEQYF. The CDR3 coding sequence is TGTGCCACCTTACGGGACAGGGCTTCCTACGAGCAGTACTTC.

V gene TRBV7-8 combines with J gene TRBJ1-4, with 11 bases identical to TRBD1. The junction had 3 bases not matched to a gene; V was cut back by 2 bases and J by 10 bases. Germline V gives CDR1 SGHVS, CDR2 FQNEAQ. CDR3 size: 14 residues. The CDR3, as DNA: TGTGCCAGCAGCTTACCGGGGACAGGGGGAAAACTGTTTTTT. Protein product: CASSLPGTGGKLFF. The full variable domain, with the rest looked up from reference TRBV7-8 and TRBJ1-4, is GAGVSQSPRYKVAKRGQDVALRCDPISGHVSLFWYQQALGQGPEFLTYFQNEAQLDKSGLPSDRFFAERPEGSVSTLKIQRTQQEDSAVYLCASSLPGTGGKLFFGSGTQLSVL.

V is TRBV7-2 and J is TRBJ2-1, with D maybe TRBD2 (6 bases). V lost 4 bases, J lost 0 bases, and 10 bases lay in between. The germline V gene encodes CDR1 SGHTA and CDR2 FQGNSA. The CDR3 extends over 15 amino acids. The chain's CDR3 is CASSSGLTSYNEQFF. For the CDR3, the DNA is TGTGCCAGCAGCTCGGGACTGACCTCCTACAATGAGCAGTTCTTC.